These T cell receptor beta chains were read from a single sample in a study of cytotoxic CD8 clonotypes in ibrutinib-treated CLL. Libraries were prepared by immunoSEQ multiplex PCR; TCRdb keeps only in-frame clonotypes and omits some of them. The table has more than 200,000 clones, roughly 70% seen once. Material: PBMCs, obtained after 24 months of ibrutinib treatment. All receptors come from a human donor with chronic lymphocytic leukemia. The CDR3 runs from the conserved cysteine through the conserved F or W. The D gene is left open where the match is weak. Clone size is given for some rows only: seen once, a few or many times, or a class if the clone is expanded.

J gene: TRBJ2-7
clone size: .
CDR3 length: 11
D gene: .
V gene: TRBV7-9
CDR3 protein: CASSAGIEQYF
CDR3 DNA: TGTGCCAGCAGTGCGGGTATTGAGCAGTACTTC

J gene: TRBJ1-3
clone size: .
CDR3 length: 13
D gene: .
V gene: TRBV11-2
CDR3 protein: CASSSNLGNTIYF
CDR3 DNA: TGTGCCAGCAGTTCTAATTTGGGAAACACCATATATTTT

J gene: TRBJ2-7
clone size: .
CDR3 length: 13
D gene: TRBD1
V gene: TRBV6-1
CDR3 protein: CASRQQGSHEQYF
CDR3 DNA: TGTGCCAGCAGGCAACAGGGGTCCCACGAGCAGTACTTC

J gene: TRBJ2-7
clone size: .
CDR3 length: 15
D gene: .
V gene: TRBV28
CDR3 protein: CASSLGRGYTYEQYF
CDR3 DNA: TGTGCCAGCAGTTTAGGTAGGGGCTACACCTACGAGCAGTACTTC

J gene: TRBJ2-2
clone size: .
CDR3 length: 17
D gene: TRBD2
V gene: TRBV18
CDR3 protein: CASSPPGLAGGTGELFF
CDR3 DNA: TGTGCCAGCTCACCACCGGGACTAGCGGGAGGCACCGGGGAGCTGTTTTTT

J gene: TRBJ1-1
clone size: few
CDR3 length: 12
D gene: .
V gene: TRBV29-1
CDR3 protein: CSVRWAGTEAFF
CDR3 DNA: TGCAGCGTTCGATGGGCGGGGACTGAAGCTTTCTTT

J gene: TRBJ1-4
clone size: .
CDR3 length: 14
D gene: .
V gene: TRBV5-1
CDR3 protein: CASSLEVHNEKLFF
CDR3 DNA: TGCGCCAGCAGCTTAGAGGTCCACAATGAAAAACTGTTTTTT

J gene: TRBJ2-1
clone size: few
CDR3 length: 16
D gene: TRBD2
V gene: TRBV4-1
CDR3 protein: CASSQDVAGRYNEQFF
CDR3 DNA: TGCGCCAGCAGCCAAGATGTAGCGGGAAGGTACAATGAGCAGTTCTTC

J gene: TRBJ1-1
clone size: .
CDR3 length: 12
D gene: .
V gene: TRBV6-6
CDR3 protein: CASTDGHSEAFF
CDR3 DNA: TGTGCCAGCACGGATGGCCATTCTGAAGCTTTCTTT

J gene: TRBJ1-2
clone size: .
CDR3 length: 12
D gene: .
V gene: TRBV28
CDR3 protein: CASSLGTYGYTF
CDR3 DNA: TGTGCCAGCAGTTTAGGAACATATGGCTACACCTTC

J gene: TRBJ1-4
clone size: .
CDR3 length: 13
D gene: .
V gene: TRBV11-2
CDR3 protein: CASSSWGGEKLFF
CDR3 DNA: TGTGCCAGCAGCTCCTGGGGAGGTGAAAAACTGTTTTTT

J gene: TRBJ1-2
clone size: .
CDR3 length: 12
D gene: .
V gene: TRBV5-1
CDR3 protein: CASSLGSPDYTF
CDR3 DNA: TGCGCCAGCAGCTTGGGCAGTCCGGACTACACCTTC

J gene: TRBJ2-1
clone size: .
CDR3 length: 14
D gene: .
V gene: TRBV28
CDR3 protein: CASSRGAGNNEQFF
CDR3 DNA: TGTGCCAGCAGCCGAGGGGCAGGGAACAATGAGCAGTTCTTC

J gene: TRBJ2-1
clone size: .
CDR3 length: 13
D gene: TRBD2
V gene: TRBV2
CDR3 protein: CASSEGEGNEQFF
CDR3 DNA: TGTGCCAGCAGTGAAGGGGAGGGTAATGAGCAGTTCTTC

J gene: TRBJ2-3
clone size: .
CDR3 length: 13
D gene: TRBD1
V gene: TRBV29-1
CDR3 protein: CSARTGGRDTQYF
CDR3 DNA: TGCAGCGCCAGGACAGGGGGTAGAGATACGCAGTATTTT

J gene: TRBJ1-1
clone size: .
CDR3 length: 12
D gene: .
V gene: TRBV5-4
CDR3 protein: CASSLVGSEAFF
CDR3 DNA: TGTGCCAGCAGCTTGGTAGGGTCTGAAGCTTTCTTT

J gene: TRBJ2-5
clone size: .
CDR3 length: 14
D gene: TRBD2
V gene: TRBV5-1
CDR3 protein: CASSSGLAGGPLYF
CDR3 DNA: TGCGCCAGCAGCTCAGGACTAGCGGGAGGGCCCCTGTACTTC

J gene: TRBJ2-7
clone size: .
CDR3 length: 16
D gene: TRBD2
V gene: TRBV27
CDR3 protein: CASSVLGLAGPWEQYF
CDR3 DNA: TGTGCCAGCAGCGTCCTAGGACTAGCGGGACCGTGGGAGCAGTACTTC

J gene: TRBJ1-1
clone size: .
CDR3 length: 13
D gene: TRBD1
V gene: TRBV25-1
CDR3 protein: CASPRGRNTEAFF
CDR3 DNA: TGTGCCAGTCCCAGGGGGAGGAACACTGAAGCTTTCTTT

J gene: TRBJ1-2
clone size: .
CDR3 length: 14
D gene: .
V gene: TRBV9
CDR3 protein: CASSDPNGPGGYTF
CDR3 DNA: TGTGCCAGCAGCGACCCCAACGGACCCGGAGGCTACACCTTC

J gene: TRBJ1-1
clone size: .
CDR3 length: 14
D gene: .
V gene: TRBV18
CDR3 protein: CASSPPSRRKEAFF
CDR3 DNA: TGTGCCAGCTCACCACCCTCCAGACGGAAAGAAGCTTTCTTT

J gene: TRBJ2-1
clone size: .
CDR3 length: 14
D gene: .
V gene: TRBV5-6
CDR3 protein: CASTLGSSYNEQFF
CDR3 DNA: TGTGCCAGCACCTTAGGTAGCTCCTACAATGAGCAGTTCTTC

J gene: TRBJ2-7
clone size: .
CDR3 length: 13
D gene: TRBD1
V gene: TRBV29-1
CDR3 protein: CSVARDSSYEQYF
CDR3 DNA: TGCAGCGTTGCTCGGGACAGCTCCTACGAGCAGTACTTC

J gene: TRBJ1-5
clone size: .
CDR3 length: 18
D gene: .
V gene: TRBV1
CDR3 protein: CTSSSDRGNLLSNQPQHF
CDR3 DNA: TGCACCAGCAGCTCGGACAGGGGGAATCTGTTGAGCAATCAGCCCCAGCATTTT

J gene: TRBJ1-2
clone size: few
CDR3 length: 14
D gene: TRBD1
V gene: TRBV28
CDR3 protein: CASSPGQATYGYTF
CDR3 DNA: TGTGCCAGCAGTCCCGGACAGGCTACCTATGGCTACACCTTC

J gene: TRBJ2-3
clone size: .
CDR3 length: 15
D gene: TRBD2
V gene: TRBV7-2
CDR3 protein: CASSLIAGVEDTQYF
CDR3 DNA: TGTGCCAGCAGCCTCATAGCGGGAGTTGAAGATACGCAGTATTTT

J gene: TRBJ2-5
clone size: few
CDR3 length: 13
D gene: .
V gene: TRBV28
CDR3 protein: CASSLDSSETQYF
CDR3 DNA: TGTGCCAGCAGTTTGGACTCTTCGGAGACCCAGTACTTC

J gene: TRBJ2-1
clone size: .
CDR3 length: 11
D gene: .
V gene: TRBV30
CDR3 protein: CAWSWAEEQFF
CDR3 DNA: TGTGCCTGGAGTTGGGCGGAAGAGCAGTTCTTC

J gene: TRBJ2-5
clone size: few
CDR3 length: 12
D gene: .
V gene: TRBV19
CDR3 protein: CASSIGQETQYF
CDR3 DNA: TGTGCCAGTAGTATAGGTCAGGAGACCCAGTACTTC

J gene: TRBJ2-3
clone size: .
CDR3 length: 16
D gene: TRBD2
V gene: TRBV4-2
CDR3 protein: CASSSISGSSTDTQYF
CDR3 DNA: TGTGCCAGCAGCTCAATTAGCGGGAGTTCGACAGATACGCAGTATTTT

J gene: TRBJ2-7
clone size: once
CDR3 length: 14
D gene: .
V gene: TRBV28
CDR3 protein: CASSPAPIGVEQYF
CDR3 DNA: TGTGCCAGCAGTCCCGCGCCCATCGGGGTCGAGCAGTACTTC

J gene: TRBJ2-2
clone size: .
CDR3 length: 15
D gene: .
V gene: TRBV4-1
CDR3 protein: CASSHPTTSTGELFF
CDR3 DNA: TGCGCCAGCAGCCATCCTACCACTAGCACCGGGGAGCTGTTTTTT

J gene: TRBJ1-5
clone size: .
CDR3 length: 16
D gene: TRBD1
V gene: TRBV7-9
CDR3 protein: CASSSGTGSRNQPQHF
CDR3 DNA: TGTGCCAGCAGCTCAGGGACAGGGTCTCGGAATCAGCCCCAGCATTTT

J gene: TRBJ1-4
clone size: .
CDR3 length: 14
D gene: .
V gene: TRBV27
CDR3 protein: CASSLIGGGEKLFF
CDR3 DNA: TGTGCCAGCAGTTTAATAGGGGGGGGTGAAAAACTGTTTTTT

J gene: TRBJ2-1
clone size: .
CDR3 length: 16
D gene: .
V gene: TRBV1
CDR3 protein: CTSSQVNPGPHNEQFF
CDR3 DNA: TGCACCAGCAGCCAAGTCAATCCGGGACCACACAATGAGCAGTTCTTC

J gene: TRBJ2-5
clone size: .
CDR3 length: 12
D gene: .
V gene: TRBV4-1
CDR3 protein: CASSQERETQYF
CDR3 DNA: TGCGCCAGCAGCCAAGAACGAGAGACCCAGTACTTC

J gene: TRBJ2-7
clone size: .
CDR3 length: 10
D gene: .
V gene: TRBV20-1
CDR3 protein: CSARTYEQYF
CDR3 DNA: TGCAGTGCTAGAACCTACGAGCAGTACTTC

J gene: TRBJ1-5
clone size: .
CDR3 length: 15
D gene: .
V gene: TRBV5-1
CDR3 protein: CASSLLPNSNQPQHF
CDR3 DNA: TGCGCCAGCAGCTTGCTGCCTAATAGCAATCAGCCCCAGCATTTT

J gene: TRBJ1-1
clone size: .
CDR3 length: 13
D gene: .
V gene: TRBV18
CDR3 protein: CASSKEEHTEAFF
CDR3 DNA: TGTGCCAGCTCAAAGGAGGAGCACACTGAAGCTTTCTTT

J gene: TRBJ2-7
clone size: .
CDR3 length: 14
D gene: .
V gene: TRBV18
CDR3 protein: CASSPGTEPYEQYF
CDR3 DNA: TGTGCCAGCTCACCTGGGACCGAGCCCTACGAGCAGTACTTC

J gene: TRBJ2-7
clone size: once
CDR3 length: 14
D gene: TRBD2
V gene: TRBV4-2
CDR3 protein: CASSLRTSDYEQYF
CDR3 DNA: TGTGCCAGCAGCCTCAGGACTAGCGATTACGAGCAGTACTTC

J gene: TRBJ1-4
clone size: .
CDR3 length: 12
D gene: .
V gene: TRBV19
CDR3 protein: CASSLRGQKLFF
CDR3 DNA: TGTGCCAGTAGTCTCCGGGGACAAAAACTGTTTTTT

J gene: TRBJ2-1
clone size: .
CDR3 length: 17
D gene: .
V gene: TRBV9
CDR3 protein: CASSTPVVGGPYNEQFF
CDR3 DNA: TGTGCCAGCAGCACTCCGGTAGTGGGAGGCCCCTACAATGAGCAGTTCTTC

J gene: TRBJ1-1
clone size: .
CDR3 length: 14
D gene: .
V gene: TRBV6-5
CDR3 protein: CASRPGQQNTEAFF
CDR3 DNA: TGTGCCAGCAGACCCGGACAGCAGAACACTGAAGCTTTCTTT

J gene: TRBJ2-7
clone size: .
CDR3 length: 16
D gene: TRBD1
V gene: TRBV2
CDR3 protein: CASIILPGQSSYEQYF
CDR3 DNA: TGTGCCAGCATTATTTTACCGGGACAGAGCTCCTACGAGCAGTACTTC

J gene: TRBJ1-1
clone size: .
CDR3 length: 13
D gene: .
V gene: TRBV19
CDR3 protein: CASSIQARGVAFF
CDR3 DNA: TGTGCCAGTAGTATCCAGGCCCGGGGAGTAGCTTTCTTT

J gene: TRBJ2-7
clone size: few
CDR3 length: 16
D gene: TRBD2
V gene: TRBV7-8
CDR3 protein: CASSLATSGKGYEQYF
CDR3 DNA: TGTGCCAGCAGCTTAGCAACTAGCGGGAAGGGCTACGAGCAGTACTTC

J gene: TRBJ2-5
clone size: .
CDR3 length: 11
D gene: .
V gene: TRBV2
CDR3 protein: CASSGGETQYF
CDR3 DNA: TGTGCCAGCAGTGGAGGGGAGACCCAGTACTTC

J gene: TRBJ2-3
clone size: .
CDR3 length: 17
D gene: .
V gene: TRBV28
CDR3 protein: CASSWPGERVDTDTQYF
CDR3 DNA: TGTGCCAGCAGTTGGCCGGGGGAGCGGGTGGACACAGATACGCAGTATTTT

J gene: TRBJ2-1
clone size: .
CDR3 length: 13
D gene: .
V gene: TRBV7-3
CDR3 protein: CASSLSPGDEQFF
CDR3 DNA: TGTGCCAGCAGCTTATCCCCAGGGGATGAGCAGTTCTTC

J gene: TRBJ2-3
clone size: few
CDR3 length: 14
D gene: .
V gene: TRBV27
CDR3 protein: CASSPGSQAGTQYF
CDR3 DNA: TGTGCCAGCAGTCCTGGTAGCCAGGCGGGTACGCAGTATTTT

J gene: TRBJ2-1
clone size: .
CDR3 length: 12
D gene: .
V gene: TRBV6-6
CDR3 protein: CASSLRLNEQFF
CDR3 DNA: TGTGCCAGCAGCTTAAGGTTGAATGAGCAGTTCTTC

J gene: TRBJ1-4
clone size: .
CDR3 length: 19
D gene: .
V gene: TRBV21-1
CDR3 protein: CASSKVRHAAETTNEKLFF
CDR3 DNA: TGTGCCAGCAGCAAAGTAAGACATGCGGCCGAGACAACTAATGAAAAACTGTTTTTT

J gene: TRBJ2-1
clone size: .
CDR3 length: 13
D gene: TRBD1
V gene: TRBV28
CDR3 protein: CASSLTGSVEQFF
CDR3 DNA: TGTGCCAGCAGTCTGACAGGGAGTGTTGAGCAGTTCTTC

J gene: TRBJ2-7
clone size: .
CDR3 length: 16
D gene: TRBD1
V gene: TRBV10-3
CDR3 protein: CAISESGTGGSYEQYF
CDR3 DNA: TGTGCCATCAGTGAGTCTGGGACAGGGGGGTCCTACGAGCAGTACTTC

J gene: TRBJ2-1
clone size: .
CDR3 length: 16
D gene: .
V gene: TRBV7-3
CDR3 protein: CASSFQTASSYNEQFF
CDR3 DNA: TGTGCCAGCAGCTTTCAAACCGCGAGCTCCTACAATGAGCAGTTCTTC

J gene: TRBJ2-1
clone size: .
CDR3 length: 15
D gene: TRBD2
V gene: TRBV4-1
CDR3 protein: CASSQGGAGGHEQFF
CDR3 DNA: TGCGCCAGCAGCCAAGGGGGCGCGGGAGGACATGAGCAGTTCTTC

J gene: TRBJ1-4
clone size: .
CDR3 length: 10
D gene: .
V gene: TRBV20-1
CDR3 protein: CSAPRGKLFF
CDR3 DNA: TGCAGTGCCCCCCGAGGGAAACTGTTTTTT